The T cell receptor (beta chain) under discussion was sequenced for a study of T cell changes during pregnancy in multiple sclerosis. Sequencing was performed with immunoSEQ multiplex PCR; in TCRdb, only in-frame clones are kept and a portion is missing. The sample records more than 100,000 clones, roughly nine tenths being singletons. The CDR3 is 16 amino acids. Germline V CDR1 and CDR2: SGDLS, YYNGEE. V was cut by 5 bases and J by 8 bases, with 23 bases left in between. This receptor was obtained from a female donor with multiple sclerosis, enrolled in a pregnancy study. The source material was peripheral blood, sampled after pregnancy. The chain has TRBV9 and TRBJ2-1, with a possible D match to TRBD2 (7 bases). The CDR3 nucleotides are TGTGCCAGCAGTGCAGGGCCGGGGGGCAGTGACTATGAGCAGTTCTTC. Residues: CASSAGPGGSDYEQFF.